Shown below are 29 T cell receptor beta chains from a single sample sequenced in a study of breast tumors, draining lymph nodes, adjacent tissues. The lymph nodes were axillary draining lymph nodes from breast cancer patients. TCRdb ran MiXCR on the multiplex PCR reads and lists one entry per CDR3 protein. Of about 130,000 distinct CDR3 sequences listed, 15% to 20% are singletons. Sequencing was done on a sample of axillary lymph node tissue. These receptors all come from a female donor with breast cancer. Some clones in this sample may be carry-over from other donors' samples.

Concerning this clonotype itself: This may be a read error, as it is one base from a much larger clone. This chain joins TRBV12-3 or TRBV12-4 and TRBJ2-3, with a weak D call TRBD1 (6 bases). This CDR3 is built from 13 residues. The CDR3 loop reads CAGSRDTTDTQYF. DNA of the CDR3: TGTGCCGGCAGTCGGGACACAACAGATACGCAGTATTTT.

This clonotype has more than one count but fewer than ten. The chain carries TRBV12-3 or TRBV12-4 and TRBJ2-1, with 10 positions matching TRBD2. V shed 5 bases, J shed 7 bases, and the junction held 11 bases outside the gene matches. The CDR3 has 16 amino acids. For the CDR3, the DNA is TGTGCCAGCAGTCAATCCCCGGGACTAGCGACGAATGAGCAGTTCTTC. Its protein product is CASSQSPGLATNEQFF.

This clonotype was recorded many times. The V gene is TRBV7-2, the J gene TRBJ2-1, with 7 nucleotides matching TRBD2. The CDR3 has 20 residues. Germline-derived CDR1 and CDR2 are SGHTA and FQGNSA. Trimming cost V 5 bases and J 8 bases; bases outside gene matches: 27. CDR3 loop: CASSLPTGPSGGRSFDEQFF. The CDR3 nucleotides read TGTGCCAGCAGCCTACCCACGGGCCCATCGGGCGGGAGAAGCTTCGATGAGCAGTTCTTC.

This clonotype was found many times. The chain links TRBV4-1 to TRBJ2-5, with TRBD2 identical over 12 bases. Trimming removed 4 bases from V and 2 bases from J; junction bases left unmatched: 5. Germline CDR1 is MGHRA and CDR2 is YSYEKL. The CDR3 contains 16 residues. The CDR3 sequence: CASSRGLAGLQETQYF. The CDR3, as DNA: TGCGCCAGCAGCCGCGGACTAGCGGGATTGCAAGAGACCCAGTACTTC.

The table lists this clonotype with many counts. This chain connects TRBV15 to TRBJ2-7; possibly TRBD2 for D (5 bases). V was clipped by 0 bases and J by 5 bases, with 17 bases between them. The germline gives CDR1 LNHNV, CDR2 YYDKDF (reference sequence). The CDR3 has 16 residues. In nucleotides, the CDR3 is TGTGCCACCAGCAGAGATTTTCCGGGTGGAGGAAACGAGCAGTACTTC. Translated, it gives CATSRDFPGGGNEQYF.

The table lists this clonotype with many counts. The chain combines TRBV5-1 with TRBJ1-4, with D uncertain. Per germline, CDR1 SGHRS and CDR2 YFSETQ. The CDR3 length is 14 residues. Trimming shortened V by 2 bases and J by 8 bases, and 13 bases separated the two germline ends. The CDR3 sequence: CASSLNEVREKLFF. The CDR3 DNA is TGCGCCAGCAGCTTAAACGAGGTTCGGGAAAAACTGTTTTTT.

This clonotype was counted once. The junction differs from germline at one of its ends, possibly a read error. The V call is TRBV18, the J call TRBJ1-2; the match to TRBD1 covers 7 bases. This CDR3 is built from 13 residues. CDR1 and CDR2 (germline): KGHSH, LQKENI. CDR3: CTSSEATGNGYTF. CDR3 in DNA: TGTACCAGCTCAGAGGCGACAGGGAATGGCTACACCTTC.

Worth noting for this clonotype: Being one base from a much bigger clone, this may be a read error. This chain uses TRBV14 with TRBJ2-7; D unresolved. In germline, CDR1 is SGHDN, CDR2 FVKESK. This CDR3 has 10 amino acids. V shed 11 bases and J shed 3 bases, with 8 bases lying between them. Here the CDR3 DNA reads TGTGCCGGCGGAAACTACGAGCAGTACTTC. Residues: CAGGNYEQYF.

Many counts were recorded for this clonotype. Compared with germline, one end of the junction differs, possibly owing to a read error. The V call is TRBV20-1, the J call TRBJ1-4; possibly TRBD1 for D (5 bases). This CDR3 spans 14 amino acids. Germline V CDR1 and CDR2: DFQATT, SNEGSKA (reference sequence). CDR3 region: CSAPKAGSKEKLFF. The CDR3 DNA follows: TGCAGTGCTCCGAAGGCAGGGTCTAAAGAAAAACTGTTTTTT.

This clonotype was seen at least ten times. The CDR3 DNA reads TGCAGTGCTACCATTCCCGGAGCGGGGGGCCCCTACGAGCAGTACTTC. As protein: CSATIPGAGGPYEQYF. The V and J genes are TRBV20-1 and TRBJ2-7; 9 bases map to TRBD2. The CDR3 contains 16 residues. Unmatched junction bases numbered 12, after V lost 4 bases and J lost 2 bases. Germline lookup yields CDR1 DFQATT and CDR2 SNEGSKA (reference sequence).

With respect to this clonotype: A single base separates this from a much larger clone, so it may be a read error. V and J are TRBV18 and TRBJ2-7; 12 nucleotides match TRBD2. Germline V CDR1 and CDR2: KGHSH, LQKENI. The CDR3 extends over 14 amino acids. The CDR3 sequence: CASSEGTSGYGQYF. CDR3 coding DNA: TGTGCCAGCTCAGAGGGGACTAGCGGGTACGGGCAGTACTTC.

This clonotype was recorded at least ten times. The CDR3 nucleotides read TGTGCCAGCAGCTTAGTGCTAGCGGGGAGAGGGGAGCAGTACTTC. The encoded protein is CASSLVLAGRGEQYF. The chain combines TRBV7-2 with TRBJ2-7; TRBD2 agrees at 9 bases. This CDR3 is 15 amino acids long. Germline values: CDR1 SGHTA, CDR2 FQGNSA. Trimming cost V 1 base and J 7 bases; bases outside gene matches: 8.

The sample holds many counts of this clonotype. The V gene is TRBV7-9, the J gene TRBJ1-5; D unclear. The CDR3 length is 14 residues. Germline lookup yields CDR1 SEHNR and CDR2 FQNEAQ (reference sequence). Trimming shortened V by 1 base and J by 7 bases, and 11 bases separated the two germline ends. The CDR3 bases are TGTGCCAGCAGCTTAGGGGTTTCGAAACAGCCCCAGCATTTT. Its protein is CASSLGVSKQPQHF.

Details on this clonotype: An end of the junction does not agree with germline; a read error may underlie this. In DNA form, the CDR3 reads TGCAGTGCTAGAGATAGGGGGACTAGCGGGAACAGCGAGCAGTATTTC. It specifies CSARDRGTSGNSEQYF. The chain combines TRBV20-1 with TRBJ2-7, with 13 positions matching TRBD2. Looked up from germline, CDR1 is DFQATT and CDR2 is SNEGSKA (reference sequence). This CDR3 is built from 16 residues.

This clonotype was picked up many times. The chain joins TRBV5-8 to TRBJ1-4; 7 bases are a match to TRBD1. Germline CDR1 reads SGHTS; CDR2 reads YDEGEE. The CDR3 consists of 16 residues. The V and J ends lost 4 bases and 8 bases, in that order; junction bases with no gene match: 14. Written as DNA, the CDR3 is TGTGCCAGCAGCCGCGCCCGACAGGGCGGGGACGAAAAACTGTTTTTT. It yields the protein CASSRARQGGDEKLFF.

This clonotype was counted a single time. At one end the junction does not follow the germline gene, possibly because of a read error. The CDR3 DNA reads as TGTGCCAGCAGCTTACGGTTCAGGGGTGGGTACAATGAGCGGTTCTTC. Its protein product is CASSLRFRGGYNERFF. J is TRBJ2-1 and V is TRBV7-9; possible D gene TRBD1, 6 bases. This CDR3 is 16 amino acids long. The germline V gene has CDR1 SEHNR and CDR2 FQNEAQ (reference sequence). The full variable domain, completed using reference TRBV7-9 and TRBJ2-1, is DTGVSQNPRHKITKRGQNVTFRCDPISEHNRLYWYRQTLGQGPEFLTYFQNEAQLEKSRLLSDRFSAERPKGSFSTLEIQRTEQGDSAMYLCASSLRFRGGYNERFFGPGTRLTVL.

This clonotype was counted ten times or more. The J gene is TRBJ1-6, the V gene TRBV14, with 10 bases lining up with TRBD1. Trimming removed 5 bases from V and 9 bases from J; junction bases left unmatched: 7. This CDR3 spans 15 amino acids. The germline CDR1 and CDR2 sequences are SGHDN and FVKESK. The chain's CDR3 is CASSAGGQGTSPLHF. DNA for the CDR3: TGTGCCAGCAGCGCTGGGGGACAGGGGACTTCACCCCTCCACTTT. Drawing the rest from reference TRBV14 and TRBJ1-6, the complete variable domain is EAGVTQFPSHSVIEKGQTVTLRCDPISGHDNLYWYRRVMGKEIKFLLHFVKESKQDESGMPNNRFLAERTGGTYSTLKVQPAELEDSGVYFCASSAGGQGTSPLHFGNGTRLTVT.

This clonotype came up many times. The chain couples TRBV5-1 to TRBJ2-2, with D unclear. With 0 bases removed from V and 3 bases from J, the gap between germline ends came to 6 bases. The CDR3 length is 14 residues. In germline, CDR1 is SGHRS, CDR2 YFSETQ. In nucleotides, the CDR3 is TGCGCCAGCAGCTTGGCCGGTTACACCGGGGAGCTGTTTTTT. Translating it yields CASSLAGYTGELFF.

This clonotype was recorded once. This may arise from a read error, as a much more abundant clone is one base away. V usage is TRBV4-2 and J usage is TRBJ2-3; D is undetermined. The CDR3 totals 15 residues. Deletions cut 0 bases from V and 0 bases from J, with 7 bases between. Per the germline V gene, CDR1 is LGHNA and CDR2 is YNFKEQ. CDR3 nucleotides: TGTGCCAGCAGCCAAGACAGCGAAAGCACAGATACGCAGTATTTT. Translated, it gives CASSQDSESTDTQYF.

This clonotype was observed many times. This chain links TRBV4-1 with TRBJ2-1, with 9 positions matching TRBD1. Germline V CDR1 and CDR2: MGHRA, YSYEKL. The junction had 6 bases not matched to a gene; V was cut back by 3 bases and J by 9 bases. This CDR3 has 14 amino acids. The CDR3 nucleotides read TGCGCCAGCAGCCAGGACAGGGGAGTCGGTGAGCAGTTCTTC. Protein: CASSQDRGVGEQFF.

In the case of this clonotype: The junction does not match germline at one end; this may be a read error. The rearrangement uses TRBV30 and TRBJ2-1; 11 bases fit TRBD2. The CDR3 sequence is 15 residues long. The germline V gene encodes CDR1 GTSNPN and CDR2 SVGIG (reference sequence). The CDR3 loop is CAWTAGTSGYNGQFF. CDR3 nucleotide sequence: TGTGCCTGGACTGCCGGGACTAGCGGTTACAATGGGCAGTTCTTC.

This clonotype occurred many times. The chain joins TRBV15 to TRBJ1-4; 8 bases agree with TRBD1. CDR1 and CDR2 (germline): LNHNV, YYDKDF (reference sequence). The trim removed 5 bases at V and 7 bases at J, leaving 6 bases unmatched. The CDR3 has 14 amino acids. DNA for the CDR3: TGTGCCACCAGCCGATACGGGACAGGTGAAAAACTGTTTTTT. Translation gives CATSRYGTGEKLFF.

In this sample, this clonotype turned up many times. The chain employs TRBV9 and TRBJ1-5; the match to TRBD1 covers 11 bases. The CDR3 has 16 amino acids. V dropped 2 bases and J dropped 1; count of bases not matched to a gene: 2. The germline V gene has CDR1 SGDLS and CDR2 YYNGEE. Here the CDR3 reads CASSVGTGGSNQPQHF. CDR3 coding DNA: TGTGCCAGCAGCGTCGGGACAGGGGGGAGCAATCAGCCCCAGCATTTT.

This clonotype has only a few counts. The chain uses TRBV7-9 and TRBJ2-7; tentative D call: TRBD2 (5 bases). Between the trimmed V and J ends, which lost 5 bases and 0 bases, there was a span of 14 bases. The germline V gene has CDR1 SEHNR and CDR2 FQNEAQ (reference sequence). The CDR3 is 15 residues long. The CDR3 sequence: CASSPISARSYEQYF. The CDR3 DNA reads as TGTGCCAGCAGCCCTATTAGCGCCCGCTCCTACGAGCAGTACTTC. The full variable domain, with the rest looked up from reference TRBV7-9 and TRBJ2-7, is DTGVSQNPRHKITKRGQNVTFRCDPISEHNRLYWYRQTLGQGPEFLTYFQNEAQLEKSRLLSDRFSAERPKGSFSTLEIQRTEQGDSAMYLCASSPISARSYEQYFGPGTRLTVT.

The sample holds many counts of this clonotype. V is TRBV24-1 and J is TRBJ2-1, with D perhaps matching TRBD1 or TRBD2 (5 bases each). Germline V CDR1 and CDR2: KGHDR, SFDVKD. Trimming pared 5 bases from V and 5 bases from J, leaving 12 bases between. The CDR3 extends over 14 amino acids. The CDR3 DNA reads TGTGCCACCAGTGGGGATGGGGGAAACAATGAGCAGTTCTTC. It encodes CATSGDGGNNEQFF.

V and J are TRBV11-2 and TRBJ2-3; D perhaps matches TRBD1 (6 bases). The CDR3 is made up of 15 amino acids. Per the germline V gene, CDR1 is SGHAT and CDR2 is FQNNGV. Trimming cost V 4 bases and J 2 bases, with 13 bases left between them. CDR3 bases: TGTGCCAGCAGCTATAGGGGGATCCACACAGATACGCAGTATTTT. Translated: CASSYRGIHTDTQYF.

This clonotype was seen ten or more times. The chain links TRBV2 to TRBJ1-2, with a weak D call TRBD1 (5 bases). Germline lookup yields CDR1 SNHLY and CDR2 FYNNEI. This CDR3 spans 11 amino acids. Deletions cut 10 bases from V and 3 bases from J, with 9 bases between. The CDR3 reads CAIGDDYGYTF. The CDR3 DNA follows: TGTGCCATAGGGGACGACTATGGCTACACCTTC.

This clonotype was observed many times. The chain uses TRBV6-5 and TRBJ1-2, with D hard to call. This CDR3 spans 17 amino acids. The germline V gene encodes CDR1 MNHEY and CDR2 SVGAGI. V dropped 4 bases and J dropped 0 bases, with 18 bases sitting between them. The CDR3 region is CASSSLTVSLANYGYTF. Written as DNA, the CDR3 is TGTGCCAGCAGTTCTCTCACTGTATCACTTGCTAACTATGGCTACACCTTC.

There are many counts of this clonotype. The chain recombines TRBV20-1 with TRBJ2-3; either TRBD1 or TRBD2 may fit D (5 bases each). Germline lookup yields CDR1 DFQATT and CDR2 SNEGSKA (reference sequence). This CDR3 has 14 amino acids. V lost 2 bases, J lost 4 bases, and 13 bases lay in between. CDR3 loop: CSARSLVGADTQYF. CDR3 coding DNA: TGCAGTGCTAGATCTCTAGTGGGGGCAGATACGCAGTATTTT.